This TCR beta chain was sequenced in a study of cytomegalovirus exposure and HLA in healthy donors. CDR1 and CDR2 from the germline V gene are SGHDN and FVKESK. CDR3 length: 15 residues. Unmatched junction bases numbered 6, after V lost 1 base and J lost 9 bases. Researchers ran the PCR with 60 Vbeta and 13 Jbeta primers. The assay was immunoSEQ multiplex PCR, and TCRdb's table has in-frame clones only and misses some. Found here are approximately 120,000 clones, about 86% of them singletons; the top ten hold roughly 2%. The sample comprised PBMCs. The chain recombines TRBV14 with TRBJ2-1; 10 nucleotides match TRBD2. The source of this sequence is a woman aged 25 to 39 in good health and CMV-seronegative. The CDR3 sequence: CASSQGLAGVGEQFF. CDR3 sequence (DNA): TGTGCCAGCAGCCAAGGTCTAGCGGGAGTCGGTGAGCAGTTCTTC.